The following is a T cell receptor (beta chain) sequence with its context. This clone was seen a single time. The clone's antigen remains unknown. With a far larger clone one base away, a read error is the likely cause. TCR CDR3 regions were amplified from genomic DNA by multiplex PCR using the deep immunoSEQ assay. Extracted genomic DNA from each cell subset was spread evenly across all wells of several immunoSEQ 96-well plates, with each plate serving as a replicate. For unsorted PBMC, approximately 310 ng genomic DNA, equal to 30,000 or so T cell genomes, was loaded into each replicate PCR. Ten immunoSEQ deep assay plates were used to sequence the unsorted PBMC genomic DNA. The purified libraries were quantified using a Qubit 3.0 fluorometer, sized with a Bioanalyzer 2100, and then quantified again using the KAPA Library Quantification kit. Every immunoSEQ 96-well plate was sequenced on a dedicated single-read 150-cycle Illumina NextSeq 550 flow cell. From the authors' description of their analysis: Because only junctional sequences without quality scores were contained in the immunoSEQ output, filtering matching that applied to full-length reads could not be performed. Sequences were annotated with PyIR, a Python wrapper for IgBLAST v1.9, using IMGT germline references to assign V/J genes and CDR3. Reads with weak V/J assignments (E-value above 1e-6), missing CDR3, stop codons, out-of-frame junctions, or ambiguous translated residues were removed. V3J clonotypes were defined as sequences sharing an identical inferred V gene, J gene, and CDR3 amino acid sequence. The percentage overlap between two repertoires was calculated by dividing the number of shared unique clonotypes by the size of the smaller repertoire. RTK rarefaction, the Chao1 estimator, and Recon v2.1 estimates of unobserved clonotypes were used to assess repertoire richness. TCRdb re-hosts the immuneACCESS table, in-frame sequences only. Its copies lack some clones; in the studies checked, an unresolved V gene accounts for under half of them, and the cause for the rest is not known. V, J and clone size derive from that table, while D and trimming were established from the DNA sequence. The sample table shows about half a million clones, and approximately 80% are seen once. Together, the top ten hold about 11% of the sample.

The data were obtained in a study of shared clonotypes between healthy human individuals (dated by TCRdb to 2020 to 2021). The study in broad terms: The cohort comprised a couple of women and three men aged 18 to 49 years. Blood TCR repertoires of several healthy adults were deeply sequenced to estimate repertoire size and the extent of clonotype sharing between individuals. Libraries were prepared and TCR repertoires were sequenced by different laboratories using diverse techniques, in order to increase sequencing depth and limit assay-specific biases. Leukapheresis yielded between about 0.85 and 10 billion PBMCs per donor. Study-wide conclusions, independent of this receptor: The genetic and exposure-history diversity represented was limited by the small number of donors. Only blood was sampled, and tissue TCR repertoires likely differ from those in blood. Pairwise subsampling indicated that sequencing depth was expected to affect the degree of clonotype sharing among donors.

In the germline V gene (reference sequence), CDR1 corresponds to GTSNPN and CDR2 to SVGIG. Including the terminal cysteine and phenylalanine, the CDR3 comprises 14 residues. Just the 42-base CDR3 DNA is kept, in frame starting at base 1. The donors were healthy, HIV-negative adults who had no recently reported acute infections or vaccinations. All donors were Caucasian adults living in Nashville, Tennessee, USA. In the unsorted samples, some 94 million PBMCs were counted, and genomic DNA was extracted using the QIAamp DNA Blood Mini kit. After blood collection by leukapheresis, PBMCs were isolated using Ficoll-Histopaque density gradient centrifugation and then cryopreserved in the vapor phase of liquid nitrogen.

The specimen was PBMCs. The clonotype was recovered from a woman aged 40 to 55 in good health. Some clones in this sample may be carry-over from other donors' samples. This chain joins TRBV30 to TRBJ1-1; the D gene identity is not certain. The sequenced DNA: TGTGCCTGGAGTGTGAGAGGGATAAACACTGGAGCTTTCTTT. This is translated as CAWSVRGINTGAFF.